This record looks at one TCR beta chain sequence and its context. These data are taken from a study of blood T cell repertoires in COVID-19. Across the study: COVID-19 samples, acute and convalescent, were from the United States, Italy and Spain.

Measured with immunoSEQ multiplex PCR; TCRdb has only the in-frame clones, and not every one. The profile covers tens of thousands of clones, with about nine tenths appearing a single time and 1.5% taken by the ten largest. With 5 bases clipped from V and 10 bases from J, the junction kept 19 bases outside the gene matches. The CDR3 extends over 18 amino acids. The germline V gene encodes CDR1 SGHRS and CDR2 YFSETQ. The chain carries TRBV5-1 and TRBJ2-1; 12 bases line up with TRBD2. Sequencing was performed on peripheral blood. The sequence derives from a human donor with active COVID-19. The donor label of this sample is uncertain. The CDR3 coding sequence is TGCGCCAGCAGGACTAGCGGGGGAGCCTCTCTCTCTCGGGGGGAGCAGTTCTTC. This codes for CASRTSGGASLSRGEQFF.